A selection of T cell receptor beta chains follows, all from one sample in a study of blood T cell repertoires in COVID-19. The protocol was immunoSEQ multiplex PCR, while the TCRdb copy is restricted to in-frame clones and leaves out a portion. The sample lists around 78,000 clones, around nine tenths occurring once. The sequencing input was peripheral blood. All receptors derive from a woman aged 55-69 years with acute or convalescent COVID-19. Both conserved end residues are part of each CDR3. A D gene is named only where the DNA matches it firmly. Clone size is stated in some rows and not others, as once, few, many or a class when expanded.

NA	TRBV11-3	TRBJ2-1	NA	TGTGCCAGCAGCTTAGAAGGAACAGGGTCTGAGCAGTTCTTC	CASSLEGTGSEQFF
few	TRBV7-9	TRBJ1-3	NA	TGTGCCAGCAGCTTAACAGACGGGAGAAACACCATATATTTT	CASSLTDGRNTIYF
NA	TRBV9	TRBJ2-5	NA	TGTGCCAGCAGCGTAGGTCCGGGTACGGATACCCAGTACTTC	CASSVGPGTDTQYF
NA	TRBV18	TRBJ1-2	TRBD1	TGTGCCAGCTCACCCAGGACAGGGGGTAATAATGGCTACACCTTC	CASSPRTGGNNGYTF
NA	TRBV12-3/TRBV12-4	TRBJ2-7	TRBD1	TGTGCCATCGGACAGGGGCTCTCCCCCGCGTACTTC	CAIGQGLSPAYF
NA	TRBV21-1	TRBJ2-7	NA	TGTGCCAGCAGCAAAGGGAAGCCTAGCCGGTACGAGCAGTACTTC	CASSKGKPSRYEQYF
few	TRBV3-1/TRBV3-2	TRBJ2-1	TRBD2	TGTGCCAGCAGCCTGACCTTACCGGGACTAGCGGGAGCAGGGGAGCAGTTCTTC	CASSLTLPGLAGAGEQFF
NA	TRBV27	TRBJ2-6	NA	TGTGCCAGCAGTTCCTCCGCTGGGGGCTTCATCTCTGGGGCCAACGTCCTGACTTTC	CASSSSAGGFISGANVLTF
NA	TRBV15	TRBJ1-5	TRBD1	TGTGCCACCAGCAGAGGGACAGGGACTAATAGCAATCAGCCCCAGCATTTT	CATSRGTGTNSNQPQHF
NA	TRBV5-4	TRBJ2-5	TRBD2	TGTGCCAGCAGCTTGTTTTCGAGCGGGGGGGCCGGAGAGACCCAGTACTTC	CASSLFSSGGAGETQYF
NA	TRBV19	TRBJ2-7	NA	TGTGCCAGTAGTATAGGACTAGGTAACTACGAGCAGTACTTC	CASSIGLGNYEQYF
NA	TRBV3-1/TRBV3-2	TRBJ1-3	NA	TGTGCCAGCAGCCAAGTAGCGGGCCTCTCTGGAAACACCATATATTTT	CASSQVAGLSGNTIYF
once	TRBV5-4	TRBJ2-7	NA	TGTGCCAGCAGCTCAGCGAAAGGGGCATGGAACGAGCAGTACTTC	CASSSAKGAWNEQYF
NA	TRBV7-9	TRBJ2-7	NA	TGTGCCAGCAGCACCTTCCCAGGCTACGAGCAGTACTTC	CASSTFPGYEQYF
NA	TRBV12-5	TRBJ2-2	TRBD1	TGTGCTAGTGCCGACAGGGGGACCGGGGAGCTGTTTTTT	CASADRGTGELFF
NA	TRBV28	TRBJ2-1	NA	TGTGCCAGCAGTCTCCCCCCCGCGACCCCCTTAGCCGAGCAGTTCTTC	CASSLPPATPLAEQFF
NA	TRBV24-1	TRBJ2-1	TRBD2	TGTGCCACCAGTGATGTGACTAGCGGGGGGTTCAATGAGCAGTTCTTC	CATSDVTSGGFNEQFF
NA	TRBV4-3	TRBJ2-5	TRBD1	TGCGCCAGCAGCCAAGATACGACAGGGCAAGAGACCCAGTACTTC	CASSQDTTGQETQYF
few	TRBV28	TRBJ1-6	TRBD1	TGTGCCAGCAGTATCCGGACAGGGGGCTATAATTCACCCCTCCACTTT	CASSIRTGGYNSPLHF
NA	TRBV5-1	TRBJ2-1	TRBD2	TGCGCCAGCAGCCCCGGGGGGGATGAGCAGTTCTTC	CASSPGGDEQFF
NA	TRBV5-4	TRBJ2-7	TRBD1	TGTGCCAGCAGCCCCTCAGGGGGCTTAAACGAGCAGTACTTC	CASSPSGGLNEQYF
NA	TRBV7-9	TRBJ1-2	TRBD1	TGTGCCAGCAGCTTAGCGCTCACAGGGGGTGGCTACACCTTC	CASSLALTGGGYTF
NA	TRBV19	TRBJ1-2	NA	TGTGCCACCTCGGGAGGGGGGCGAGCTAACTATGGCTACACCTTC	CATSGGGRANYGYTF
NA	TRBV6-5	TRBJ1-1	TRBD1	TGTGCCAGCAAGACAGGGATTAACACTGAAGCTTTCTTT	CASKTGINTEAFF
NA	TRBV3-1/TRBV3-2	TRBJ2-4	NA	TGTGCCAGCAGCCGGTGCAGGGATCCCAAAAACATTCAGTACTTC	CASSRCRDPKNIQYF
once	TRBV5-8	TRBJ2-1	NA	TGTGCCAGCAGCTGGAGGGCCCCCAGGGAGCAGTTCTTC	CASSWRAPREQFF
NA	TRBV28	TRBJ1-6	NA	TGTGCCAGCAGTTTGAGCGGATCTGATTCACCCCTCCACTTT	CASSLSGSDSPLHF
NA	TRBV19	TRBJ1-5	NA	TGTGCCAGTAGTATAGGCGCCTATAGCAATCAGCCCCAGCATTTT	CASSIGAYSNQPQHF
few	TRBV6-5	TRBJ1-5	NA	TGTGCCAGCGGCGAGGCTTCGGGTCGTCAGCCCCAGCATTTT	CASGEASGRQPQHF
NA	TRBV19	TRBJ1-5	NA	TGTGCCAGTAGTATGGCGGTCGGCAATCAGCCCCAGCATTTT	CASSMAVGNQPQHF
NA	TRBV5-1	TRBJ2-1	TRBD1	TGCGCCAGCAGCGAGGGACAGGGAGAAAATGAGCAGTTCTTC	CASSEGQGENEQFF
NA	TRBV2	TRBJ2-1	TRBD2	TGTGCCAGCAACCTAAAATGGACTAGCGGGGGCCGAGGGAATGAGCAGTTCTTC	CASNLKWTSGGRGNEQFF
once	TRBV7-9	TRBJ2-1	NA	TGTGCCAGCAGCATGGGAGCGAGAAATGAGCAGTTCTTC	CASSMGARNEQFF
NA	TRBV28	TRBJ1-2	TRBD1	TGTGCCAGCAGAGTTTATAGCGGGACAGGGGACTATGGCTACACCTTC	CASRVYSGTGDYGYTF
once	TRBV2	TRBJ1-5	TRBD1	TGTGCCAGCAGTCACACTTCGGGGACAGCGGGGCCCCAGCATTTT	CASSHTSGTAGPQHF
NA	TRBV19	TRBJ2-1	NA	TGTGCCAGTATGCTGGGAGCTAGCTCCTACAATGAGCAGTTCTTC	CASMLGASSYNEQFF
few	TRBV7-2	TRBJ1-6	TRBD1	TGTGCCAGCAGCTCGCAGGGGGCGGGTTCACCCCTCCACTTT	CASSSQGAGSPLHF
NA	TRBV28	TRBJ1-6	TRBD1	TGTGCCAGCAGTTTGGACAGGAACCTCTATAATTCACCCCTCCACTTT	CASSLDRNLYNSPLHF
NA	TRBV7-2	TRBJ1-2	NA	TGTGCCAGCAGCACTAACAGGGAGCACTATGGCTACACCTTC	CASSTNREHYGYTF
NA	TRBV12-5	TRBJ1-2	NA	TGTGCTAGTGGTTTGACAGGGTCTAACTATGGCTACACCTTC	CASGLTGSNYGYTF
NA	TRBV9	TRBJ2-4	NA	TGTGCCAGCAGTCCTACTACAGGGGCCAAAAACATTCAGTACTTC	CASSPTTGAKNIQYF
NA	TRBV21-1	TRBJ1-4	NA	TGTGCCAGCAGCAAAGTGGGGAGGGCGGATGAAAAACTGTTTTTT	CASSKVGRADEKLFF
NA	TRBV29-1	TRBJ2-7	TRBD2	TGCAGCGTTGGCCCGGGGACTAGCGGGAGTCTCGAGCAGTACTTC	CSVGPGTSGSLEQYF
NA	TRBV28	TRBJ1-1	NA	TGTGCCAGCAGCCCGGGGGGCCCGAACACTGAAGCTTTCTTT	CASSPGGPNTEAFF
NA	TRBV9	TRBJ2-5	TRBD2	TGTGCCAGCAGCGTAGGAGGAGTTAGCGGGGGGGTAGAGACCCAGTACTTC	CASSVGGVSGGVETQYF
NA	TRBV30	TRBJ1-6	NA	TGTGCCTGGAGTGTACAGGGTGGGTATAATTCACCCCTCCACTTT	CAWSVQGGYNSPLHF
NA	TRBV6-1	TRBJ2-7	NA	TGTGCCAGCAGTGAAGTGGAGGGGTCCTACGAGCAGTACTTC	CASSEVEGSYEQYF
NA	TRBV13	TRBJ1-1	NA	TGTGCCAGCAGCTTAGGGACAGCGAACACTGAAGCTTTCTTT	CASSLGTANTEAFF
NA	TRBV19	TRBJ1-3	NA	TGTGCCAGTACCCGGGACACCGACTCTGGAAACACCATATATTTT	CASTRDTDSGNTIYF
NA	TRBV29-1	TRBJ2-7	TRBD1	TGCAGCGTTGTACGGACAGGAGACTACGAGCAGTACTTC	CSVVRTGDYEQYF
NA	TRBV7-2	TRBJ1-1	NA	TGTGCCAGCAGCCGCTTGGCGGTCCTGAACACTGAAGCTTTCTTT	CASSRLAVLNTEAFF
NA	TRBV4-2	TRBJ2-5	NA	TGTGCCAGCAGCCAAGACCCCCAACAGGGGGCGGGAGGGACCCAGTACTTC	CASSQDPQQGAGGTQYF
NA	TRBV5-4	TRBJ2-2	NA	TGTGCCAGCAGCCAATACACCGGGGAGCTGTTTTTT	CASSQYTGELFF
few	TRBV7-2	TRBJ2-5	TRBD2	TGTGCCAGCAGCTTACAGCGGGGAGTCCAAGAGACCCAGTACTTC	CASSLQRGVQETQYF